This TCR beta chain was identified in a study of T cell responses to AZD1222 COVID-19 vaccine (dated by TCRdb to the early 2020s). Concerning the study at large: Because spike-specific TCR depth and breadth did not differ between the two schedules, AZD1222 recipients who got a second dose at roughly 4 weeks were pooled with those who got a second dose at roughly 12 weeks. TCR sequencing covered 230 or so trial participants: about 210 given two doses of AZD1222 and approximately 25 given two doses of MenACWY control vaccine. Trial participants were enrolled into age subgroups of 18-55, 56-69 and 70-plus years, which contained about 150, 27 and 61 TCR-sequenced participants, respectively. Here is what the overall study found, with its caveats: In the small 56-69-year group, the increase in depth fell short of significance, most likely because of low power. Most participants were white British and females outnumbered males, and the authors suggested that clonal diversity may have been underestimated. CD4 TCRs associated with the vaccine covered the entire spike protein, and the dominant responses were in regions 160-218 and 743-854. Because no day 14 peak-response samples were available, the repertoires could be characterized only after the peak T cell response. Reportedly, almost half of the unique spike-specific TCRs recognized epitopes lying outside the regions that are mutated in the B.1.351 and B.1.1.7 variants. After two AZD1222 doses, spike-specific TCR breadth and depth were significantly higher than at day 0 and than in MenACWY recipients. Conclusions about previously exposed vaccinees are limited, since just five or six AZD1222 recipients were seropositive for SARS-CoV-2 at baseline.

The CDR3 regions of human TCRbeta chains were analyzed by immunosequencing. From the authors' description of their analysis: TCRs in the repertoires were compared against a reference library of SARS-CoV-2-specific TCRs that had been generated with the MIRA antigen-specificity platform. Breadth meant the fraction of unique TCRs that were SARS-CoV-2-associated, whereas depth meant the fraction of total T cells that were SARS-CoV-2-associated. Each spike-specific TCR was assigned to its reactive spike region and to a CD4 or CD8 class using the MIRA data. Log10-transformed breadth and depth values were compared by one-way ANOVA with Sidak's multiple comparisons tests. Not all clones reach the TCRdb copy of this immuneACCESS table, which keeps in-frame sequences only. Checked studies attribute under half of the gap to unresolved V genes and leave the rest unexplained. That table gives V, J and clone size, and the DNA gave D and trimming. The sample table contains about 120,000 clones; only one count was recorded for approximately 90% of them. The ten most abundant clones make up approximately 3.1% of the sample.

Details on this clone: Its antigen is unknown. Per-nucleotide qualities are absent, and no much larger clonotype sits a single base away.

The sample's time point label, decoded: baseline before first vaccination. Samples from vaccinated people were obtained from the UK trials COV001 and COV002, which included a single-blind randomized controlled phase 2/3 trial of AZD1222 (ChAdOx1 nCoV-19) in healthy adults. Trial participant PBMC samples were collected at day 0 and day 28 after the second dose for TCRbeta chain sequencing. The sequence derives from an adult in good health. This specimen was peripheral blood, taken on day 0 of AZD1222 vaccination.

The CDR3 here reads CASGRQGNEKLFF. The sequence in DNA is TGTGCCAGCGGGCGACAGGGGAATGAAAAACTGTTTTTT. The chain is encoded by TRBV28 joined to TRBJ1-4; the junction holds 8 bases that match TRBD1. The germline V gene provides CDR1 MDHEN and CDR2 SYDVKM. Unmatched junction bases come to 4, with V trimmed by 8 bases and J by 5 bases. Measured from the cysteine to the phenylalanine, the CDR3 is 13 residues long. Just the 39-base CDR3 DNA is kept, in frame starting at base 1.